These 3 T cell receptor beta chains share one sample of origin, sequenced in a study of technical replicates of blood from several donors. Assay used: immunoSEQ multiplex PCR; TCRdb lists only in-frame clones, some missing. The data hold 70,000 to 95,000 clones, with 91% observed a single time. The specimen sequenced was T cells isolated from PBMCs. The receptors originated from a human donor in good health. Some clones in this sample may be carry-over from other donors' samples.

The chain carries TRBV27 and TRBJ2-1; 16 bases match TRBD2. Germline CDR1 and CDR2: MNHEY and SMNVEV (reference sequence). The CDR3 extends over 14 amino acids. Trimming at V came to 3 bases and at J to 10 bases, leaving 0 bases not matched to a gene. The CDR3 DNA follows: TGTGCCAGCAGTTTGGGACTAGCGGGAGGGGAGCAGTTCTTC. As protein: CASSLGLAGGEQFF.

The chain joins TRBV19 to TRBJ1-1, with D possibly matching TRBD1 (6 bases). V dropped 7 bases and J dropped 5 bases, with 11 bases sitting between them. Germline V gene data show CDR1 as LNHDA and CDR2 as SQIVND (reference sequence). The CDR3 runs 12 residues. DNA of the CDR3: TGTGCCAGTATGGGGGGGCCAACTGAAGCTTTCTTT. It encodes CASMGGPTEAFF.

V gene TRBV4-3 combines with J gene TRBJ1-4, with TRBD1 matching 7 bases. Losses at the gene ends were 4 bases for V and 4 bases for J; bases not matched to a gene: 9. Germline values: CDR1 LGHNA, CDR2 YSLEER. This CDR3 comprises 16 residues. As DNA, the CDR3 is TGCGCCAGCAGCCGAATCACGGGACAGCTTAATGAAAAACTGTTTTTT. As protein: CASSRITGQLNEKLFF.